The rows below give T cell receptor beta chains drawn from one sample of a study of cytomegalovirus exposure and HLA in healthy donors. Data came from immunoSEQ multiplex PCR; TCRdb stores just in-frame clones and leaves some out. The table shows 140,000 to 150,000 clones, with roughly four fifths occurring only once. The sample consisted of PBMCs. The receptors here all came from an older woman in good health and CMV-seropositive. CDR3s include the opening cysteine and the closing phenylalanine or tryptophan. The D gene is left open where the match is weak. Size is omitted from some rows. Given values are once, few, many or a class for expanded clones.

d_gene	abundance	j_gene	v_gene	CDR3aa	CDR3nt
.	.	TRBJ2-6	TRBV30	CAWAEVMPSGANVLTF	TGTGCCTGGGCCGAGGTGATGCCCTCTGGGGCCAACGTCCTGACTTTC
.	once	TRBJ2-7	TRBV20-1	CSAGRHYEQYF	TGCAGTGCCGGGAGACACTACGAGCAGTACTTC
.	.	TRBJ1-2	TRBV27	CASSLSHMGGYGYTF	TGTGCCAGCAGTTTATCCCACATGGGGGGCTATGGCTACACCTTC
.	.	TRBJ2-1	TRBV10-3	CAISEGARYNEQFF	TGTGCCATCAGTGAGGGAGCACGGTACAATGAGCAGTTCTTC
TRBD1	once	TRBJ2-5	TRBV5-8	CASSHRDRDGTQYF	TGTGCCAGCAGCCACCGGGACAGGGATGGGACCCAGTACTTC
TRBD1	.	TRBJ2-7	TRBV11-1	CASSVQGAAYEQYF	TGTGCCAGCAGCGTTCAGGGGGCGGCCTACGAGCAGTACTTC
.	.	TRBJ2-6	TRBV27	CASSLAHSGANVLTF	TGTGCCAGCAGTTTAGCGCACTCTGGGGCCAACGTCCTGACTTTC
TRBD1	.	TRBJ1-3	TRBV18	CASSDRGPGNTIYF	TGTGCCAGCTCGGACAGGGGCCCTGGAAACACCATATATTTT
TRBD1	.	TRBJ1-2	TRBV28	CASSITPGQSYGYTF	TGTGCCAGCAGTATCACCCCGGGACAGAGCTATGGCTACACCTTC
TRBD1	.	TRBJ2-5	TRBV10-1	CASTLEQGARETQYF	TGCGCCAGCACCTTAGAACAGGGGGCGCGGGAGACCCAGTACTTC
TRBD2	.	TRBJ2-7	TRBV15	CATSREGGGRAYEQYF	TGTGCCACCAGCAGAGAAGGGGGCGGGAGGGCCTACGAGCAGTACTTC
TRBD1	.	TRBJ1-5	TRBV29-1	CSAGQGVNQPQHF	TGCAGCGCTGGACAGGGGGTTAATCAGCCCCAGCATTTT
TRBD1	.	TRBJ2-3	TRBV29-1	CSVEGGAGGQTDTQYF	TGCAGCGTTGAAGGGGGGGCAGGGGGCCAGACAGATACGCAGTATTTT
TRBD2	.	TRBJ2-7	TRBV30	CAWSRSREDEQYF	TGTGCCTGGAGTCGTTCGCGGGAGGACGAGCAGTACTTC
.	.	TRBJ2-7	TRBV7-2	CASSLGAGVDYEQYF	TGTGCCAGCAGCTTAGGGGCAGGGGTAGACTACGAGCAGTACTTC
TRBD1	.	TRBJ2-5	TRBV7-2	CASSLVIDRAETQYF	TGTGCCAGCAGCTTAGTGATCGACAGGGCAGAGACCCAGTACTTC
TRBD1	.	TRBJ1-5	TRBV27	CASSFIGQGNQPQHF	TGTGCCAGCTCCTTTATAGGACAGGGTAATCAGCCCCAGCATTTT
TRBD2	.	TRBJ2-7	TRBV28	CASSLHLAGPYEQYF	TGTGCCAGCAGTTTACATCTAGCGGGACCATACGAGCAGTACTTC
.	.	TRBJ2-7	TRBV2	CASMYGGPYEQYF	TGTGCCAGCATGTATGGAGGGCCATACGAGCAGTACTTC
.	.	TRBJ2-3	TRBV7-3	CASSLMGAAPDTQYF	TGTGCCAGCAGCTTAATGGGGGCAGCCCCAGATACGCAGTATTTT
.	.	TRBJ2-7	TRBV4-2	CASSQEGQVYEQYF	TGTGCCAGCAGCCAAGAGGGCCAGGTCTACGAGCAGTACTTC
.	once	TRBJ1-2	TRBV7-9	CSSRPGQHYGYTF	TGTTCCAGCAGGCCTGGACAGCACTATGGCTACACCTTC
.	.	TRBJ2-2	TRBV28	CASSYQNTGELFF	TGTGCCAGCAGTTATCAGAACACCGGGGAGCTGTTTTTT
.	.	TRBJ2-1	TRBV9	CASSVGTSYNEQFF	TGTGCCAGCAGCGTAGGGACAAGCTACAATGAGCAGTTCTTC
.	.	TRBJ2-2	TRBV29-1	CSVKRSNTGELFF	TGCAGCGTAAAGCGGTCTAACACCGGGGAGCTGTTTTTT
.	.	TRBJ1-4	TRBV28	CASSFSRSAAQNEKLFF	TGTGCCAGCAGTTTTTCCAGGTCGGCAGCCCAAAATGAAAAACTGTTTTTT
.	.	TRBJ2-7	TRBV20-1	CSARDEGEQYF	TGCAGTGCTAGAGACGAGGGCGAGCAGTACTTC
TRBD1	few	TRBJ2-2	TRBV27	CASRDRMGDTGELFF	TGTGCCAGCCGGGACAGGATGGGGGACACCGGGGAGCTGTTTTTT
TRBD2	.	TRBJ2-1	TRBV6-1	CASSVLQPGLAGNEQFF	TGTGCCAGCAGTGTCCTACAACCGGGACTAGCGGGGAATGAGCAGTTCTTC
TRBD2	.	TRBJ2-3	TRBV10-3	CAIRKAGGPTDTQYF	TGTGCCATCAGGAAAGCGGGAGGGCCCACAGATACGCAGTATTTT
.	.	TRBJ1-3	TRBV5-1	CASSLRTRGDRDTIYF	TGCGCCAGCAGCTTGAGGACCCGGGGGGATAGGGACACCATATATTTT
TRBD1	.	TRBJ2-1	TRBV29-1	CSVADRGTYNEQFF	TGCAGCGTTGCCGACAGGGGCACCTACAATGAGCAGTTCTTC
.	.	TRBJ2-1	TRBV7-3	CASSQGPTSSEQFF	TGTGCCAGCAGCCAAGGGCCAACTAGCAGTGAGCAGTTCTTC
.	once	TRBJ2-7	TRBV6-1	CASRADRPPYEQYF	TGTGCCAGCAGGGCCGACAGGCCGCCCTACGAGCAGTACTTC
TRBD2	.	TRBJ2-7	TRBV28	CASSPPLAGDEQYF	TGTGCCAGCAGTCCTCCTCTAGCGGGTGACGAGCAGTACTTC
TRBD2	.	TRBJ2-7	TRBV4-1	CASSQLAGGFYEQYF	TGCGCCAGCAGCCAACTCGCGGGAGGCTTCTACGAGCAGTACTTC
TRBD2	.	TRBJ2-4	TRBV5-4	CASSPPERDKNIQYF	TGTGCCAGCAGCCCCCCGGAGCGGGACAAAAACATTCAGTACTTC
.	.	TRBJ1-1	TRBV29-1	CSVEMTRAEAFF	TGCAGCGTTGAAATGACTAGGGCTGAAGCTTTCTTT
.	.	TRBJ1-2	TRBV6-5	CASSYARGYGYTF	TGTGCCAGCAGTTACGCCCGAGGGTACGGCTACACCTTC
TRBD1	.	TRBJ2-7	TRBV27	CASRPMDRLGYEQYF	TGTGCCAGCAGACCCATGGACAGGCTGGGTTACGAGCAGTACTTC
TRBD2	.	TRBJ2-1	TRBV27	CASSYAGWRERVEQFF	TGTGCCAGCAGCTATGCAGGGTGGCGGGAGAGGGTTGAGCAGTTCTTC
TRBD1	.	TRBJ2-1	TRBV6-1	CASSAKANGTGDNEQFF	TGTGCCAGCAGTGCCAAGGCCAACGGGACAGGGGACAATGAGCAGTTCTTC
.	.	TRBJ2-7	TRBV6-6	CASVDERGIDEQYF	TGTGCCAGCGTGGACGAAAGGGGTATCGACGAGCAGTACTTC
TRBD1	.	TRBJ2-1	TRBV7-3	CASSLISGGTYNEQFF	TGTGCCAGCAGCTTAATCTCAGGGGGCACCTACAATGAGCAGTTCTTC
.	few	TRBJ2-7	TRBV4-1	CASSISPGYEQYF	TGCGCCAGCAGCATAAGCCCAGGCTACGAGCAGTACTTC
.	once	TRBJ1-1	TRBV27	CASALLGGGTEAFF	TGTGCCAGCGCCCTCCTGGGGGGGGGCACTGAAGCTTTCTTT
.	.	TRBJ2-5	TRBV9	CASSVGTSGVETQYF	TGTGCCAGCAGCGTAGGTACAAGCGGTGTAGAGACCCAGTACTTC
TRBD2	.	TRBJ2-7	TRBV2	CASSELAGVYEQYF	TGTGCCAGCAGTGAACTAGCGGGAGTCTACGAGCAGTACTTC
.	few	TRBJ2-7	TRBV19	CASSSQGNYEQYF	TGTGCCAGTAGTTCCCAGGGGAACTACGAGCAGTACTTC
.	.	TRBJ1-1	TRBV20-1	CGGTLNTEAFF	TGCGGCGGGACCCTGAACACTGAAGCTTTCTTT
TRBD2	.	TRBJ2-3	TRBV7-9	CASSPREKRELLGTDTQYF	TGTGCCAGCAGCCCCCGGGAGAAGCGGGAGCTGTTAGGCACAGATACGCAGTATTTT